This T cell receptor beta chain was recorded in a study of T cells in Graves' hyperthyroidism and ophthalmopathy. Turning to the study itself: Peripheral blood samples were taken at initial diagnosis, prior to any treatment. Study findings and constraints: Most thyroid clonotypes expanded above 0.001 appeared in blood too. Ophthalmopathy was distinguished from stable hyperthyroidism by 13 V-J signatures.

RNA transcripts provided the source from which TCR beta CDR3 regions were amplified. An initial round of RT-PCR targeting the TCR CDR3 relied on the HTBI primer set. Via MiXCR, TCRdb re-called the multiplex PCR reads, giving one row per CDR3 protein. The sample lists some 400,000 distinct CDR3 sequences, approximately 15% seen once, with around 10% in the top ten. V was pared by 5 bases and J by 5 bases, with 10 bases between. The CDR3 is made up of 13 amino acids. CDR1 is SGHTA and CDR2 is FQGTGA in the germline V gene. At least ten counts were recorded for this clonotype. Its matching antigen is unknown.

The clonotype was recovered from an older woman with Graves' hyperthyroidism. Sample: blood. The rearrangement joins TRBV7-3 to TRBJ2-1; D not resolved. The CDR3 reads CASSRNVDNEQFF. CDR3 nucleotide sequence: TGTGCCAGCAGCCGTAACGTCGACAATGAGCAGTTCTTC.